This record looks at one T cell receptor beta chain sequence and its context. TCRdb recomputed calls from the RT-PCR reads with MiXCR, one row per CDR3 protein. Found here are about 960,000 distinct CDR3 sequences, approximately 18% of them singletons; the top ten hold roughly 6%. CDR3 length: 14 residues. Germline loops: CDR1 SEHNR, CDR2 FQNEAQ (reference sequence). V gave up 6 bases and J gave up 4 bases, with 15 bases separating them. This record comes from a study of patients and donors after allogeneic stem cell transplantation. The clonotype comes from a human donor who was either an allogeneic HSCT recipient or a stem cell or donor lymphocyte infusion donor (not recorded which). It is not recorded whose cells these are; they may come from a transplant donor. The chain combines TRBV7-9 with TRBJ2-5, with a tentative D call TRBD1 (6 bases). What was sequenced was blood, either unsorted or a sorted T cell fraction (not recorded which). CDR3 protein: CASRSNLGAETQYF. CDR3 coding DNA: TGTGCCAGCAGATCAAATCTGGGGGCAGAGACCCAGTACTTC.